The sequence of this T cell receptor beta chain was determined in a study of T cell responses to AZD1222 COVID-19 vaccine (dated by TCRdb to about 2021). Looking at the study overall: TCR sequencing was performed for about 250 trial participants, of whom about 210 were given two doses of AZD1222 and roughly 25 were given two doses of MenACWY control vaccine. Trial participants were enrolled by age into subgroups of 18-55, 56-69 and 70-plus years, and about 150, 27 and 61 TCR-sequenced participants, respectively, were included in these subgroups.

There are 14 amino acids in the CDR3, from cysteine to phenylalanine inclusive. CDR3 DNA only is kept here, 42 bases in frame from base 1. Based on the germline V gene (reference sequence), the CDR1 and CDR2 sequences are SEHNR and FQNEAQ. The junction carries 5 bases between V and J, which are trimmed by 2 bases and 0 bases respectively. The CDR3 regions of human TCRbeta chains were analyzed by immunosequencing. Per the original workflow: Repertoire TCRs were checked for matches against a reference library of SARS-CoV-2-specific TCRs that had been generated using the MIRA antigen-specificity platform. Breadth meant the fraction of unique TCRs that were SARS-CoV-2-associated, whereas depth meant the fraction of total T cells that were SARS-CoV-2-associated. Using the MIRA data, each spike-specific TCR was assigned both to the spike region to which the TCR was reactive and to a CD4 or CD8 class. Log10-transformed breadth and depth values were compared by one-way ANOVA with Sidak's multiple comparisons tests. TCRdb stores this immuneACCESS table with in-frame sequences only. Part of the clones is absent; in the studies checked, under half of the shortfall reflects unresolved V genes, and no reason is known for the rest. From that table come the V and J calls and clone size; the DNA was used to work out D and trimming. For this sample the table gives about 270,000 clones, of which 94% were detected only once. The ten largest clones capture 0.55% of the sample.

The count of this clone is one. The clone's antigen remains unknown. No qualities accompany the bases; no much larger clone lies one base away. General findings and caveats noted by the study authors: Spike-specific TCR breadth and depth rose significantly after two AZD1222 doses compared with day 0 and with MenACWY recipients. Most participants were white British and females outnumbered males, and the authors suggested that clonal diversity may have been underestimated. Nearly half of unique spike-specific TCRs reportedly recognized epitopes outside regions mutated in the B.1.351 and B.1.1.7 variants. Conclusions about previously exposed vaccinees are limited, since just six AZD1222 recipients were seropositive for SARS-CoV-2 at baseline. CD4 TCRs associated with the vaccine covered the entire spike protein, and the dominant responses were in regions 160-218 and 743-854. The 56-69-year group was small, and its depth increase did not reach significance, likely because of low power. No day 14 peak-response samples were available, so repertoires were characterized only after the peak T cell response.

The time point label for this specimen denotes: about 28 days (+/-7) after the second vaccine dose. Because spike-specific TCR depth and breadth did not differ between the two schedules, AZD1222 recipients who got a second dose at roughly 4 weeks were pooled with those who got a second dose at roughly 12 weeks. Samples from vaccinated people were obtained from the UK trials COV001 and COV002, which included a single-blind randomized controlled phase 2/3 trial of AZD1222 (ChAdOx1 nCoV-19) in healthy adults. For TCRbeta chain sequencing, PBMC samples were collected from trial participants at day 0 and at day 28 after the second dose.

This clonotype was obtained from an adult who received the AZD1222 COVID-19 vaccine. The chain uses TRBV7-9 and TRBJ2-1; the D gene cannot be resolved reliably. The source was peripheral blood, collected 28 days after the second AZD1222 dose. The CDR3 region has the sequence CASSLRSSYNEQFF. The base sequence is TGTGCCAGCAGCTTACGAAGCTCCTACAATGAGCAGTTCTTC.